What follows is one T cell receptor beta chain and its context. Antigen unknown. PCR employed 60 Vbeta and 13 Jbeta primers. Repertoires were generated with immunoSEQ multiplex PCR, while TCRdb's copy carries only in-frame clones and drops some. The sample consists of about 150,000 clones, roughly three quarters of them appearing once. This entry belongs to a study of cytomegalovirus exposure and HLA in healthy donors. Per germline, CDR1 LGHNA and CDR2 YSLEER. Trimming stripped 1 base from V and 3 bases from J, with 6 bases between. This CDR3 region has 13 residues. The study's findings and limits: The authors judged a highly shared variant cluster likely a sequencing artifact.

This chain links TRBV4-3 with TRBJ1-2; possible D gene TRBD1, 5 bases. This sequence originates from a young man in good health and CMV-seronegative. Sequences were obtained from PBMCs. This CDR3 is CASSQAQDYGYTF. In DNA form, the CDR3 reads TGCGCCAGCAGCCAAGCACAGGACTATGGCTACACCTTC.